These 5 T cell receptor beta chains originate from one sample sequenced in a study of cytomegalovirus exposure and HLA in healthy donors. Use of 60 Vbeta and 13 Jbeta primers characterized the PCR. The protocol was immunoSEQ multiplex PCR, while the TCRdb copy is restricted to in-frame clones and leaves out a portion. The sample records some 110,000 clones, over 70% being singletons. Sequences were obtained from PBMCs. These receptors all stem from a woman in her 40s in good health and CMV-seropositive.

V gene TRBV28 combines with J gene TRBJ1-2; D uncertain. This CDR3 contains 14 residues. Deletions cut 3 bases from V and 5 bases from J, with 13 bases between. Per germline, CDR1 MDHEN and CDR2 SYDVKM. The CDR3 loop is CASSLGPGRYGYTF. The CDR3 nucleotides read TGTGCCAGCAGTTTGGGCCCTGGGAGATATGGCTACACCTTC.

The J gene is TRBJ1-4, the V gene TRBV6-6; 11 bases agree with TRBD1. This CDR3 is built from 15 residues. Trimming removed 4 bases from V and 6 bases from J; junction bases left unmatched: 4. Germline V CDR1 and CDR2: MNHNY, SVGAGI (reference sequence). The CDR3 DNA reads TGTGCCAGCAGTTGGACAGGGGGCGGGGATGAAAAACTGTTTTTT. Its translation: CASSWTGGGDEKLFF.

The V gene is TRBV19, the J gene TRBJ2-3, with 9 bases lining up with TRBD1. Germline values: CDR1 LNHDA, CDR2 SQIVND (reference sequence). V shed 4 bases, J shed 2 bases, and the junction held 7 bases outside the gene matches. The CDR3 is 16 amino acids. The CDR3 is CASSKIDRGFTDTQYF. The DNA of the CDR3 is TGTGCCAGTAGTAAAATCGACAGGGGGTTCACAGATACGCAGTATTTT.

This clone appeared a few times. DNA for the CDR3: TGTGCCAGCAGTGAAATGGCGGCGCAGTATTTT. Translating it yields CASSEMAAQYF. J is TRBJ2-3 and V is TRBV2; no definite D call. The CDR3 is 11 amino acids. Trimming stripped 2 bases from V and 10 bases from J, with 7 bases between. Germline assignment: CDR1 SNHLY and CDR2 FYNNEI. The whole variable domain, filled in from reference TRBV2 and TRBJ2-3, reads EPEVTQTPSHQVTQMGQEVILRCVPISNHLYFYWYRQILGQKVEFLVSFYNNEISEKSEIFDDQFSVERPDGSNFTLKIRSTKLEDSAMYFCASSEMAAQYFGPGTRLTVL.

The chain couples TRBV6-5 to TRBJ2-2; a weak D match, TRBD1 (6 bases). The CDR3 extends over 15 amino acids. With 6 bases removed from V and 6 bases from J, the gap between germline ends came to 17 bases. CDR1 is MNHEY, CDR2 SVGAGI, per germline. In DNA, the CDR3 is TGTGCCAGCAGAGACAGGAGGAAAGGGCCCGGGGAGCTGTTTTTT. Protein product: CASRDRRKGPGELFF.